Below, 2 T cell receptor beta chains from the same sample are listed, as sequenced in a study of cytomegalovirus exposure and HLA in healthy donors. PCR amplification relied on 60 Vbeta primers (plus 13 Jbeta primers). Measured with immunoSEQ multiplex PCR; TCRdb has only the in-frame clones, and not every one. Of around 85,000 clones in the sample, roughly 78% were seen once. Sequencing input: PBMCs. All receptors come from a man aged 25 to 40 in good health and CMV-seronegative.

By share of the sample, this clone is medium-sized. This rearrangement joins TRBV6-4 to TRBJ1-1, with D perhaps TRBD1 (5 bases). Germline CDR1 MRHNA, CDR2 SNTAGT. Trimming removed 3 bases from V and 1 base from J, with 6 bases in between. The CDR3 is 13 residues long. The CDR3 spells CASSEGENTEAFF. CDR3 coding DNA: TGTGCCAGCAGTGAAGGGGAGAACACTGAAGCTTTCTTT.

This clone occurred a few times. The J gene is TRBJ1-1, the V gene TRBV28, with D possibly matching TRBD1 (5 bases). Germline lookup yields CDR1 MDHEN and CDR2 SYDVKM. The length of the CDR3 is 13 residues. The V gene lost 7 bases and the J gene lost 7 bases, with 16 bases spanning the gap. CDR3 region: CASKSQGVFEAFF. The CDR3 DNA sequence: TGTGCCAGCAAAAGCCAGGGTGTTTTTGAAGCTTTCTTT.